This entry features one TCR beta chain sequence. Clones were sequenced by immunoSEQ multiplex PCR, and TCRdb holds only the in-frame ones, with some missing. The data contain fewer than 400,000 clones, approximately 81% of them singletons. The entry originates in a study of blood T cell repertoires in COVID-19. The sequenced sample was peripheral blood. The receptor was derived from a woman in her late teens or twenties with acute or convalescent COVID-19.

CDR3 region: CASGLVGTGGNTEAFF. The CDR3 DNA follows: TGTGCTAGTGGTTTGGTAGGGACAGGGGGGAACACTGAAGCTTTCTTT. This chain joins TRBV12-5 and TRBJ1-1, with 11 bases that match TRBD1. The CDR3 is made up of 16 amino acids. V was pared by 0 bases and J by 1 base, with 1 base of the junction left unmatched. The germline V gene encodes CDR1 LGHNT and CDR2 FRNRAP.